This T cell receptor beta chain stems from a study of blood T cell repertoires in COVID-19. Clones were read by immunoSEQ multiplex PCR, and TCRdb kept only the in-frame ones, dropping some. The profile shows around 120,000 clones, 70% to 85% of them singletons. The germline gives CDR1 MNHEY, CDR2 SVGAGI. The CDR3 is made up of 12 amino acids. Trimming stripped 4 bases from V and 7 bases from J, with 10 bases between. The V and J genes are TRBV6-5 and TRBJ1-2, with a tentative D call TRBD1 (5 bases). The sequencing input was peripheral blood. The TCR sequence derives from a human donor with acute or convalescent COVID-19. The donor label of this sample is uncertain. CDR3 sequence (DNA): TGTGCCAGCAGTTGGCCTCAGGGTGGCTACACCTTC. Translating gives CASSWPQGGYTF.